One and the same sample provided the 29 T cell receptor beta chains below, sequenced in a study of T-cell reconstitution after alpha-beta-depleted transplantation in children. Unique molecular identifiers tagged the TCRbeta library. TCRdb called the PCR reads again in MiXCR, with one record for every CDR3 protein. The sample lists around 580,000 distinct CDR3 sequences, approximately 22% seen once, with 13% to 15% in the top ten. The sample in question was PBMCs, mostly from graft donor cells, obtained 360 days after TCRalphabeta/CD19-depleted stem cell transplant. These receptors were taken from a boy younger than two who had a stem cell transplant for acute myeloid leukemia, so the T cells may come from the graft donor.

The chain employs TRBV6-2 or TRBV6-3 and TRBJ2-6; no clear D. CDR1 MNHEY and CDR2 SVGEGT come from the germline V gene. The length of the CDR3 is 16 residues. V dropped 5 bases and J dropped 4 bases, with 15 bases sitting between them. The CDR3 loop is CASSKMGSPGANVLTF. The CDR3 DNA is TGTGCCAGCAGTAAGATGGGGTCCCCGGGGGCCAACGTCCTGACTTTC.

This clonotype was found many times. This sequence joins TRBV4-1 and TRBJ2-2, with D perhaps matching TRBD1 or TRBD2 (5 bases each). The CDR3 is made up of 14 amino acids. CDR1 is MGHRA and CDR2 is YSYEKL in the germline V gene. Trimming pared 10 bases from V and 1 base from J, leaving 13 bases between. CDR3 region: CATEGTLNTGELFF. For the CDR3, the DNA is TGCGCCACCGAGGGGACCCTGAACACCGGGGAGCTGTTTTTT.

The chain has TRBV14 and TRBJ2-7, with D hard to call. This CDR3 has 8 amino acids. In germline, CDR1 is SGHDN, CDR2 FVKESK. Written as DNA, the CDR3 is TGTGCCAGCAGCCGAAGACCCGTC. Translation: CASSRRPV.

The chain couples TRBV7-2 to TRBJ2-4, with TRBD1 identical over 10 bases. This CDR3 has 15 amino acids. V lost 5 bases, J lost 9 bases, and 10 bases stayed unmatched. Germline V gives CDR1 SGHTA, CDR2 FQGNSA. CDR3 coding DNA: TGTGCCAGCAGCAGCGGGACAGGGGAGTTGGGCATTCAGTACTTC. Its translation: CASSSGTGELGIQYF.

In this sample, this clonotype turned up many times. J is TRBJ2-5 and V is TRBV7-9, with D perhaps being TRBD1 or TRBD2 (5 bases each). Trimming took off 0 bases at V and 1 base at J, with 9 bases between the two ends. Germline CDR1 reads SEHNR; CDR2 reads FQNEAQ (reference sequence). CDR3 size: 15 residues. CDR3: CASSLAGTLQETQYF. DNA of the CDR3: TGTGCCAGCAGCTTAGCAGGGACCCTCCAAGAGACCCAGTACTTC.

V usage is TRBV6-5 and J usage is TRBJ2-1; 7 bases line up with TRBD1. Trimming took 0 bases from V and 1 from J; bases not matched to a gene: 9. The CDR3 is 18 residues long. Germline V CDR1 and CDR2: MNHEY, SVGAGI. CDR3 coding DNA: TGTGCCAGCAGTTACTCCGGACAGGCCATCCAATCCTACAATGAGCAGTTCTTC. The encoded protein is CASSYSGQAIQSYNEQFF.

The rearrangement links TRBV10-2 to TRBJ2-3; D is possibly TRBD1 (6 bases). This CDR3 has 13 residues. Trimming took off 7 bases at V and 6 bases at J, with 14 bases between the two ends. Per the germline V gene, CDR1 is WSHSY and CDR2 is SAAADI. CDR3 sequence: CASTAGAGDTQYF. CDR3 in DNA: TGCGCCAGCACCGCAGGGGCAGGGGATACGCAGTATTTT.

This clonotype was seen ten or more times. The V gene is TRBV3-1, the J gene TRBJ2-3; tentatively, D is TRBD1 or TRBD2 (7 bases each). Trimming took off 4 bases at V and 0 bases at J, with 20 bases between the two ends. The CDR3 contains 18 residues. Germline assignment: CDR1 LGHDT and CDR2 YNNKEL (reference sequence). CDR3 protein: CASSPPSRGGLSTDTQYF. In nucleotides, the CDR3 is TGTGCCAGCAGCCCTCCGTCCAGGGGGGGCCTTAGCACAGATACGCAGTATTTT.

This clonotype was detected ten times or more. The chain couples TRBV7-2 to TRBJ2-3; 7 positions match TRBD1. This CDR3 region has 16 residues. Trimming cost V 1 base and J 0 bases; bases outside gene matches: 4. Germline CDR1 SGHTA, CDR2 FQGNSA. CDR3 nucleotides: TGTGCCAGCAGCTTAGAAGGGACAGTGAGCACAGATACGCAGTATTTT. Protein product: CASSLEGTVSTDTQYF.

V gene TRBV7-2 combines with J gene TRBJ2-1; TRBD2 matches 11 bases. CDR1 and CDR2 (germline): SGHTA, FQGNSA. Trimming removed 5 bases from V and 14 bases from J; junction bases left unmatched: 20. This CDR3 is built from 17 residues. This CDR3 reads CASSRPSSGGPQWGEFF. CDR3 nucleotide sequence: TGTGCCAGCAGCCGCCCATCTAGCGGGGGGCCTCAATGGGGGGAGTTCTTC.

This clonotype was counted at least ten times. J is TRBJ2-3 and V is TRBV24-1; D perhaps matches TRBD1 (5 bases). The CDR3 is made up of 15 amino acids. Trimming left V 5 bases short and J 2 bases short, with 13 bases between. Germline V gives CDR1 KGHDR, CDR2 SFDVKD. CDR3: CATSAPTAFTDTQYF. CDR3 nucleotide sequence: TGTGCCACCAGTGCACCGACAGCGTTCACAGATACGCAGTATTTT.

This clonotype was found many times. The V and J genes are TRBV4-1 and TRBJ2-7; TRBD2 is a possible D gene (7 bases). The V gene lost 5 bases and the J gene lost 6 bases, with 17 bases spanning the gap. CDR1 and CDR2 (germline): MGHRA, YSYEKL. The CDR3 is 14 amino acids. CDR3 bases: TGCGCCAGCAGCGGCCGCACGGGGGGCGCCGAGCAGTACGTC. Translated: CASSGRTGGAEQYV.

The chain uses TRBV24-1 and TRBJ2-1, with D possibly being TRBD1 or TRBD2 (6 bases each). Trimming removed 0 bases from V and 4 bases from J, with 21 bases in between. The CDR3 covers 19 residues. Germline values: CDR1 KGHDR, CDR2 SFDVKD. DNA of the CDR3: TGTGCCACCAGTGATTTGAAAACGGGGGCCATCCCCAATTACAATGAGCAGTTCTTC. It yields the protein CATSDLKTGAIPNYNEQFF.

This clonotype turned up a few times. This rearrangement joins TRBV12-3 or TRBV12-4 to TRBJ2-3; 7 bases line up with TRBD2. V dropped 8 bases and J dropped 1; count of bases not matched to a gene: 9. The CDR3 has 15 amino acids. CDR3 nucleotide sequence: TGTGCCAGCGCTTCCCCTGGGAGGGGCACAGATACGCAGTATTTT. As protein: CASASPGRGTDTQYF.

This clonotype has only a few counts. This chain joins TRBV20-1 and TRBJ1-2; no clear D gene. The CDR3 length is 16 residues. The V end lost 3 bases, the J end lost 4 bases, and 21 bases lay between the germline ends. CDR1 is DFQATT and CDR2 is SNEGSKA in the germline V gene (reference sequence). DNA of the CDR3: TGCAGTGCTAGCCGCCCCGGGCCCAACGTGGGCTATGGCTACACCTTC. Amino acid sequence: CSASRPGPNVGYGYTF.

The J gene is TRBJ2-7, the V gene TRBV19; tentative D call: TRBD2 (6 bases). This CDR3 has 15 residues. In germline, CDR1 is LNHDA, CDR2 SQIVND (reference sequence). V lost 4 bases and J 0 bases, leaving 13 bases between the germline ends. CDR3 DNA: TGTGCCAGTAGTAGAGGAGGGGTAAGCTCCTACGAGCAGTACTTC. It specifies CASSRGGVSSYEQYF.

This clonotype was seen a single time. The chain couples TRBV28 to TRBJ1-4, with a possible D match to TRBD1 (5 bases). CDR3 length equals 14 residues. Germline CDR1 is MDHEN and CDR2 is SYDVKM. The germline V and J ends were trimmed by 2 bases and 8 bases, with 12 bases remaining between them. CDR3 in amino acids: CASSLEGDREKLFF. DNA of the CDR3: TGTGCCAGCAGTTTAGAAGGGGATAGGGAAAAACTGTTTTTT. Using reference TRBV28 and TRBJ1-4 for the parts outside the CDR3, the full variable domain is DVKVTQSSRYLVKRTGEKVFLECVQDMDHENMFWYRQDPGLGLRLIYFSYDVKMKEKGDIPEGYSVSREKKERFSLILESASTNQTSMYLCASSLEGDREKLFFGSGTQLSVL.

Ten or more counts support this clonotype. This chain joins TRBV29-1 and TRBJ1-5; D might be TRBD1 (5 bases). This CDR3 has 14 residues. Germline V gene lookup returns CDR1 SQVTM and CDR2 ANQGSEA. The V end lost 4 bases, the J end lost 0 bases, and 10 bases lay between the germline ends. CDR3 bases: TGCAGCGTTGGAGGGACGGATAGCAATCAGCCCCAGCATTTT. It translates to CSVGGTDSNQPQHF. The full variable domain, its missing parts supplied by reference TRBV29-1 and TRBJ1-5, is SAVISQKPSRDICQRGTSLTIQCQVDSQVTMMFWYRQQPGQSLTLIATANQGSEATYESGFVIDKFPISRPNLTFSTLTVSNMSPEDSSIYLCSVGGTDSNQPQHFGDGTRLSIL.

The sample holds a few counts of this clonotype. The V and J genes are TRBV11-2 and TRBJ2-3; 7 nucleotides agree with TRBD1. The CDR3 length is 13 residues. In germline, CDR1 is SGHAT, CDR2 FQNNGV. V shed 5 bases, J shed 6 bases, and the junction held 5 bases outside the gene matches. CDR3 protein: CASSAWDSDTQYF. CDR3 nucleotide sequence: TGTGCCAGCAGCGCCTGGGACAGCGATACGCAGTATTTT.

This clonotype was seen a few times. The chain combines TRBV27 with TRBJ2-1; 8 positions match TRBD1. V was clipped by 6 bases and J by 8 bases; unmatched bases: 15. CDR3 length: 16 residues. Germline V gene data show CDR1 as MNHEY and CDR2 as SMNVEV (reference sequence). The CDR3: CASRIAADRVIDEQFF. CDR3 in DNA: TGTGCCAGCAGAATTGCGGCGGACAGGGTGATCGATGAGCAGTTCTTC.

V usage is TRBV5-5 and J usage is TRBJ2-4, with D hard to call. The length of the CDR3 is 17 residues. V lost 1 base to trimming and J lost 0 bases, with 14 bases between them. Germline V gives CDR1 SGHKS, CDR2 YYEKEE (reference sequence). This CDR3 is CASSLIDIRLAKNIQYF. The CDR3 DNA is TGTGCCAGCAGCTTGATAGACATTCGACTAGCCAAAAACATTCAGTACTTC.

As DNA, the CDR3 is TGCAGTGCTAGGCAGGGGCCGGGGGAGACCCAGTACTTC. It yields the protein CSARQGPGETQYF. This chain links TRBV20-1 with TRBJ2-5, with D possibly matching TRBD1 (6 bases). This CDR3 has 13 residues. Between the trimmed V and J ends, which lost 3 bases and 5 bases, there was a span of 13 bases. CDR1 is DFQATT and CDR2 is SNEGSKA in the germline V gene (reference sequence).

The rearrangement uses TRBV6-2 or TRBV6-3 and TRBJ2-2, with D possibly TRBD1 on 6 matching bases. This CDR3 has 13 amino acids. Trimming removed 7 bases at V and 6 bases at J, with 12 bases between. Germline CDR1 is MNHEY and CDR2 is SVGEGT. The CDR3 is CASNPGVSGELFF. The CDR3 bases are TGTGCCAGCAACCCAGGGGTGTCCGGGGAGCTGTTTTTT.

This clonotype has a handful of counts. The rearrangement uses TRBV4-1 and TRBJ2-3, with D possibly matching TRBD2 (6 bases). The CDR3 totals 17 residues. V lost 3 bases and J 5 bases, leaving 21 bases between the germline ends. The germline CDR1 and CDR2 sequences are MGHRA and YSYEKL. For the CDR3, the DNA is TGCGCCAGCAGCCAGATGCGGGGACCCGCTGAGGGAGATACGCAGTATTTT. This codes for CASSQMRGPAEGDTQYF.

CDR3 in amino acids: CASSYRGGEQYV. As DNA, the CDR3 is TGTGCCAGCAGTTATCGAGGCGGCGAGCAGTACGTC. V and J are TRBV12-3 or TRBV12-4 and TRBJ2-7, with D hard to call. The CDR3 has 12 amino acids. Trimming left V 4 bases short and J 6 bases short, with 10 bases between.

This clonotype has at least ten counts. This chain's CDR3 is CSARESLAVNQPQHF. The CDR3 bases are TGCAGTGCTAGAGAGTCCCTGGCAGTTAATCAGCCCCAGCATTTT. The chain joins TRBV20-1 to TRBJ1-5; D not resolved. From germline, CDR1 is DFQATT and CDR2 SNEGSKA (reference sequence). This CDR3 has 15 residues. With 0 bases removed from V and 4 bases from J, the gap between germline ends came to 13 bases.

The chain links TRBV20-1 to TRBJ2-1; D call uncertain. CDR3 size: 16 residues. Germline V gene sequence: CDR1 DFQATT, CDR2 SNEGSKA (reference sequence). The V gene lost 6 bases and the J gene lost 2 bases, with 20 bases spanning the gap. The CDR3 DNA reads TGCAGTGCAAAAGGGCCTCCCCCCGAGCCCTACAATGAGCAGTTCTTC. This codes for CSAKGPPPEPYNEQFF.

There are a few counts of this clonotype. The chain links TRBV20-1 to TRBJ1-5, with 7 bases matching TRBD1. In germline, CDR1 is DFQATT, CDR2 SNEGSKA (reference sequence). The CDR3 is 14 residues long. J was trimmed by 0 bases and V by 5 bases; bases with no gene match: 4. The CDR3 sequence: CSAEGQYSNQPQHF. In nucleotides, the CDR3 is TGCAGTGCTGAGGGACAGTATAGCAATCAGCCCCAGCATTTT.

This clonotype was recorded at least ten times. The rearrangement joins TRBV20-1 to TRBJ1-6, with D perhaps matching TRBD1 (6 bases). This CDR3 has 13 residues. CDR1 DFQATT and CDR2 SNEGSKA come from the germline V gene (reference sequence). The germline V and J ends were trimmed by 4 bases and 9 bases, with 13 bases remaining between them. CDR3 residues: CSAIGGNGSPLHF. DNA of the CDR3: TGCAGTGCTATAGGGGGTAATGGTTCACCCCTCCACTTT.